This paragraph covers one T cell receptor (beta chain) sequence. The record originates from a study of blood T cell repertoires in COVID-19. Across the study: Acute and convalescent COVID-19 specimens originated in the United States, Italy and Spain.

Produced via immunoSEQ multiplex PCR; TCRdb's table is partial and in-frame only. The repertoire holds around 92,000 clones, with under 85% as singletons. The sequenced sample consisted of peripheral blood. This TCR derives from a woman of 80 years or more with acute or convalescent COVID-19.

The CDR3, as DNA: TGTGCCAGCAGTTTCACAGGGGGCCACAATGAGCAGTTCTTC. Residues: CASSFTGGHNEQFF. This chain links TRBV27 with TRBJ2-1, with TRBD1 matching 9 bases. V lost 3 bases to trimming and J lost 5 bases; unmatched junction nucleotides: 2. Germline loops: CDR1 MNHEY, CDR2 SMNVEV (reference sequence). This CDR3 region has 14 residues.